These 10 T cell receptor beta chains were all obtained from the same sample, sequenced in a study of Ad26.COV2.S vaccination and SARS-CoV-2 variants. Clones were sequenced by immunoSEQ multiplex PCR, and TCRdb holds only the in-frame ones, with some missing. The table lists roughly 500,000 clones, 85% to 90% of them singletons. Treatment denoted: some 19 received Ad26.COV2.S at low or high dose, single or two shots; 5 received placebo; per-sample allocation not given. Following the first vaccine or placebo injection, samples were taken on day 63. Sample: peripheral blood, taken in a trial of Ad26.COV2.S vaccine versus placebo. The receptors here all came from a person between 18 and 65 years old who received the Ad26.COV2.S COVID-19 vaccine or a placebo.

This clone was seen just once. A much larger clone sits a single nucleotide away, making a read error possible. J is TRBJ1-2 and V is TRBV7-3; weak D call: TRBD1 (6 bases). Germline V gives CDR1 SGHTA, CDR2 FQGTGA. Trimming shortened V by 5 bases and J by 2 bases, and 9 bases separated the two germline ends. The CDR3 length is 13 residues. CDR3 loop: CASSPGQNYGYTF. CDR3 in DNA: TGTGCCAGCAGCCCCGGACAGAACTATGGCTACACCTTC.

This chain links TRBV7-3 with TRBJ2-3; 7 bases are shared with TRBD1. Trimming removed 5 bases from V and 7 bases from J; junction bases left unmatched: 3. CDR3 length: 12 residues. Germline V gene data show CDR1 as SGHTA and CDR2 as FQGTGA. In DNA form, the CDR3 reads TGTGCCAGCAGCCCGGACAGGTATACGCAGTATTTT. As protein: CASSPDRYTQYF.

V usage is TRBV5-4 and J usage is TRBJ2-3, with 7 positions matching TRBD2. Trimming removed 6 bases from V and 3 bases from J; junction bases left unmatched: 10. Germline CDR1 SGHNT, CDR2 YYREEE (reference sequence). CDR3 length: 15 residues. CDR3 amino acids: CASTSGTKGTDTQYF. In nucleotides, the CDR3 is TGTGCCAGCACATCCGGGACTAAGGGTACAGATACGCAGTATTTT.

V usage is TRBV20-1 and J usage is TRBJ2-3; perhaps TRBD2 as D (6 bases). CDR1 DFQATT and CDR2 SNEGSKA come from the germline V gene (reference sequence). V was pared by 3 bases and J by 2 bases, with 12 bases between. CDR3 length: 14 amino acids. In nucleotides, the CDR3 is TGCAGTGCTAGTGAGGCGGGGCCCACAGATACGCAGTATTTT. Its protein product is CSASEAGPTDTQYF.

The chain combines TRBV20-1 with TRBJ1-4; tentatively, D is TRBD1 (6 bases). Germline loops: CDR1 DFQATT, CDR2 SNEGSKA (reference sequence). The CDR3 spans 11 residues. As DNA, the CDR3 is TGCAGCTATCGACAGGAGGCAAAACTGTTTTTT. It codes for CSYRQEAKLFF.

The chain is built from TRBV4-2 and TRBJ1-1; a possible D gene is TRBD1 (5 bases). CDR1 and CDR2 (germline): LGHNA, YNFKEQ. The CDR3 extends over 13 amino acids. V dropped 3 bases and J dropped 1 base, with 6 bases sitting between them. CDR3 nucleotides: TGTGCCAGCAGCCAGAGGGGGAACACTGAAGCTTTCTTT. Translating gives CASSQRGNTEAFF.

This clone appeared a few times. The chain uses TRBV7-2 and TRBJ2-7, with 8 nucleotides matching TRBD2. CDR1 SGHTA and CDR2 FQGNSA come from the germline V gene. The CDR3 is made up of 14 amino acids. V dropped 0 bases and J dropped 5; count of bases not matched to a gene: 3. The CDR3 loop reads CASSLASGGNEQYF. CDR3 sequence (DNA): TGTGCCAGCAGCTTAGCGTCGGGGGGGAACGAGCAGTACTTC.

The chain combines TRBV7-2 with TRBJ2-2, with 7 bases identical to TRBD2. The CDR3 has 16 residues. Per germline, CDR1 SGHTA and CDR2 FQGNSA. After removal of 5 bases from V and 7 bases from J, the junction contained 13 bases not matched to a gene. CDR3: CASSRTPRLAGGELFF. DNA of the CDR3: TGTGCCAGCAGCCGTACGCCCCGACTAGCCGGCGGGGAGCTGTTTTTT.

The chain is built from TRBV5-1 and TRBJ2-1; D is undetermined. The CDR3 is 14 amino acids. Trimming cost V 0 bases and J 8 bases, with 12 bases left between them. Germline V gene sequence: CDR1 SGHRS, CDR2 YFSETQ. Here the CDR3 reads CASSLGLGADEQFF. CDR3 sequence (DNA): TGCGCCAGCAGCTTGGGGCTAGGTGCCGATGAGCAGTTCTTC. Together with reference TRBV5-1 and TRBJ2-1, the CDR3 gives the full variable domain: KAGVTQTPRYLIKTRGQQVTLSCSPISGHRSVSWYQQTPGQGLQFLFEYFSETQRNKGNFPGRFSGRQFSNSRSEMNVSTLELGDSALYLCASSLGLGADEQFFGPGTRLTVL.

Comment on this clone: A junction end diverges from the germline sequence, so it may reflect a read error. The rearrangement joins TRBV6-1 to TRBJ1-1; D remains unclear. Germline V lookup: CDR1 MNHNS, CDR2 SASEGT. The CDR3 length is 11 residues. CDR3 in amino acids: CASSENREPKF. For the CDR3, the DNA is TGTGCCAGCAGTGAAAACCGGGAGCCCAAATTT.